One sample yielded the 27 T cell receptor beta chains listed below, sequenced in a study of T-cell reconstitution after alpha-beta-depleted transplantation in children. Preparation of the TCRbeta library involved a method that used unique molecular identifiers. MiXCR, run by TCRdb on the PCR reads, gives a single entry per CDR3 protein. The table shows about 230,000 distinct CDR3 sequences, with 9.5% to 15% occurring only once. Sequences were derived from PBMCs from the stem cell graft donor, sampled from the stem cell graft. These receptors were obtained from a human donor who donated a stem cell graft to a child with acute lymphoblastic leukemia.

This chain uses TRBV4-2 with TRBJ2-1; D ambiguous. This CDR3 has 17 residues. V was cut by 1 base and J by 7 bases, with 20 bases left in between. CDR1 and CDR2 (germline): LGHNA, YNFKEQ. In DNA form, the CDR3 reads TGTGCCAGCAGCCAAGCGATAACGCGAGTATTGAGGAATGAGCAGTTCTTC. Its protein is CASSQAITRVLRNEQFF.

This clonotype has a count of ten or more. The chain couples TRBV7-2 to TRBJ2-7, with 8 bases identical to TRBD1. This CDR3 has 14 amino acids. The germline V gene has CDR1 SGHTA and CDR2 FQGNSA. J lost 5 bases, V lost 8 bases, and 11 bases had no gene match. The CDR3 nucleotides are TGTGCCAGCGTCCTAGGACAGGGAACCCACGAGCAGTACTTC. Translated: CASVLGQGTHEQYF.

V gene TRBV29-1 combines with J gene TRBJ2-2; tentatively, D is TRBD2 (6 bases). V was clipped by 5 bases and J by 5 bases, with 15 bases between them. This CDR3 comprises 14 residues. The germline V gene has CDR1 SQVTM and CDR2 ANQGSEA. DNA of the CDR3: TGCAGCGTTATCCGGCGGGGTACTACCGGGGAGCTGTTTTTT. It codes for CSVIRRGTTGELFF.

This clonotype was seen at least ten times. The chain has TRBV10-3 and TRBJ1-2; D gene unclear. CDR1 is ENHRY and CDR2 is SYGVKD in the germline V gene. Trimming removed 4 bases at V and 6 bases at J, with 15 bases between. CDR3 length: 14 amino acids. CDR3 protein: CAISGREQKDGYTF. The CDR3 DNA reads TGTGCCATCAGTGGTCGGGAGCAAAAAGATGGCTACACCTTC.

The table lists this clonotype with many counts. V gene TRBV28 combines with J gene TRBJ2-6, with D maybe TRBD1 (6 bases). In germline, CDR1 is MDHEN, CDR2 SYDVKM. V dropped 8 bases and J dropped 1 base, with 15 bases sitting between them. The CDR3 totals 16 residues. The CDR3 loop reads CASVGRGRSGANVLTF. CDR3 sequence (DNA): TGTGCCAGCGTCGGCAGGGGTAGATCTGGGGCCAACGTCCTGACTTTC. Full variable domain (missing parts from reference TRBV28 and TRBJ2-6): DVKVTQSSRYLVKRTGEKVFLECVQDMDHENMFWYRQDPGLGLRLIYFSYDVKMKEKGDIPEGYSVSREKKERFSLILESASTNQTSMYLCASVGRGRSGANVLTFGAGSRLTVL.

This clonotype was picked up many times. The chain joins TRBV27 to TRBJ2-7; D may be TRBD1 (6 bases). V dropped 2 bases and J dropped 6 bases, with 14 bases sitting between them. Germline CDR1 reads MNHEY; CDR2 reads SMNVEV (reference sequence). CDR3 length equals 14 residues. The CDR3 DNA is TGTGCCAGCAGTTTAAGGGACACATGGGGCGAGCAGTACTTC. Protein sequence: CASSLRDTWGEQYF.

This clonotype was recorded at least ten times. The chain couples TRBV7-8 to TRBJ1-1; no reliable D call. The germline V gene encodes CDR1 SGHVS and CDR2 FQNEAQ. The CDR3 is 12 amino acids. Trimming stripped 1 base from V and 5 bases from J, with 5 bases between. This CDR3 reads CASSLERTEAFF. CDR3 in DNA: TGTGCCAGCAGCTTAGAGCGAACTGAAGCTTTCTTT.

The chain employs TRBV18 and TRBJ1-2, with D tentatively TRBD1 (6 bases). This CDR3 region has 18 residues. Trimming left V 3 bases short and J 1 base short, with 21 bases between. Germline CDR1 is KGHSH and CDR2 is LQKENI. This CDR3 reads CASSPEGGGDALNYGYTF. In DNA, the CDR3 is TGTGCCAGCTCACCGGAGGGCGGGGGCGATGCCCTTAACTATGGCTACACCTTC.

This clonotype came up a few times. This rearrangement joins TRBV7-9 to TRBJ2-1; D is tentatively TRBD1 or TRBD2 (5 bases each). The germline V and J ends were trimmed by 5 bases and 4 bases, with 15 bases remaining between them. Germline V lookup: CDR1 SEHNR, CDR2 FQNEAQ (reference sequence). CDR3 size: 15 residues. This chain's CDR3 is CASSPIGADYNEQFF. DNA for the CDR3: TGTGCCAGCAGCCCGATCGGGGCGGATTACAATGAGCAGTTCTTC.

Ten or more counts support this clonotype. CDR3 in amino acids: CASSLVEGNEYF. The CDR3 region has the DNA TGTGCCAGCAGCTTGGTCGAAGGGAACGAGTACTTC. V usage is TRBV5-5 and J usage is TRBJ2-4, with unresolved D. V dropped 0 bases and J dropped 14 bases, with 12 bases sitting between them. The CDR3 totals 12 residues. Germline V CDR1 and CDR2: SGHKS, YYEKEE (reference sequence).

This clonotype has a count of ten or more. This chain joins TRBV29-1 and TRBJ2-1; 9 bases map to TRBD1. The germline V gene encodes CDR1 SQVTM and CDR2 ANQGSEA. V lost 8 bases and J lost 8; bases outside the gene matches: 16. The CDR3 sequence is 15 residues long. The CDR3 region is CSHRDPGQGRDEQFF. CDR3 nucleotides: TGCAGCCACCGGGATCCGGGACAGGGTCGGGATGAGCAGTTCTTC.

In this sample, this clonotype turned up many times. The chain has TRBV12-3 or TRBV12-4 and TRBJ2-5; TRBD2 might be the D (5 bases). CDR3 size: 14 residues. V dropped 2 bases and J dropped 6 bases, with 13 bases sitting between them. The CDR3: CASSLSGLEKTQYF. CDR3 DNA: TGTGCCAGCAGTTTATCGGGATTAGAGAAGACCCAGTACTTC.

This clonotype was picked up one time. This may be a read error, as it is one base from a much larger clone. The chain joins TRBV20-1 to TRBJ2-5, with a possible D match to TRBD2 (6 bases). Germline CDR1 DFQATT, CDR2 SNEGSKA (reference sequence). This CDR3 contains 14 residues. V lost 5 bases and J 1 base, leaving 14 bases between the germline ends. CDR3 protein: CSAPIGGFQETQYF. As DNA, the CDR3 is TGCAGTGCTCCGATTGGGGGGTTCCAAGAGACCCAGTACTTC.

This clonotype was observed at least ten times. CDR3 protein: CASGRDRPYEQYF. The CDR3 region has the DNA TGTGCCAGCGGCCGGGACAGGCCCTACGAGCAGTACTTC. This chain uses TRBV27 with TRBJ2-7; 8 positions agree with TRBD1. V dropped 8 bases and J dropped 2; count of bases not matched to a gene: 5. CDR3 length: 13 amino acids. The germline CDR1 and CDR2 sequences are MNHEY and SMNVEV (reference sequence).

On this clonotype: Just one base apart from a much larger clone, this may be a read error. The chain combines TRBV6-5 with TRBJ2-7; no clear D. Germline CDR1 is MNHEY and CDR2 is SVGAGI. The CDR3 totals 12 residues. V was cut by 5 bases and J by 3 bases, with 8 bases left in between. The DNA of the CDR3 is TGTGCCAGCAGTACTTGGGGCTACGAGCAGTACTTC. Amino acid sequence: CASSTWGYEQYF.

This clonotype was recorded at least ten times. This chain uses TRBV20-1 with TRBJ2-7; D possibly matches TRBD1 or TRBD2 (6 bases each). The CDR3 sequence is 13 residues long. Between the trimmed V and J ends, which lost 1 base and 7 bases, there was a span of 14 bases. Germline V gene lookup returns CDR1 DFQATT and CDR2 SNEGSKA (reference sequence). CDR3 bases: TGCAGTGCTAGAGTGTTAGGGGGGCGGGAGCAGTACTTC. Translated, it gives CSARVLGGREQYF.

This sequence joins TRBV7-9 and TRBJ2-7; D is unresolved. This CDR3 comprises 15 residues. V lost 8 bases and J 0 bases, leaving 17 bases between the germline ends. From germline, CDR1 is SEHNR and CDR2 FQNEAQ (reference sequence). CDR3 loop: CASAAQGGLSYEQYF. Here the CDR3 DNA reads TGTGCCAGCGCAGCACAAGGCGGCCTCTCCTACGAGCAGTACTTC.

This clonotype was counted ten times or more. The chain has TRBV5-4 and TRBJ2-1, with 11 nucleotides matching TRBD2. From germline, CDR1 is SGHNT and CDR2 YYREEE (reference sequence). The CDR3 contains 21 residues. V gave up 0 bases and J gave up 3 bases; unmatched junction bases: 17. The CDR3 loop is CASSLEPVVGLAGQIYNEQFF. The CDR3 DNA is TGTGCCAGCAGCTTGGAACCGGTCGTAGGACTAGCGGGCCAAATCTACAATGAGCAGTTCTTC.

This clonotype was recorded at least ten times. The genes are TRBV7-9 and TRBJ1-3; D not resolved. The V end lost 4 bases, the J end lost 1 base, and 14 bases lay between the germline ends. The CDR3 is 16 amino acids. Germline-derived CDR1 and CDR2 are SEHNR and FQNEAQ (reference sequence). CDR3 amino acids: CASSWNSFSSGNTIYF. CDR3 nucleotide sequence: TGTGCCAGCAGCTGGAACTCCTTCTCTTCTGGAAACACCATATATTTT. Looking up the rest from reference TRBV7-9 and TRBJ1-3 gives the full variable domain: DTGVSQNPRHKITKRGQNVTFRCDPISEHNRLYWYRQTLGQGPEFLTYFQNEAQLEKSRLLSDRFSAERPKGSFSTLEIQRTEQGDSAMYLCASSWNSFSSGNTIYFGEGSWLTVV.

This clonotype was seen ten or more times. This chain uses TRBV4-2 with TRBJ2-3; TRBD1 is a possible D gene (6 bases). The germline V gene has CDR1 LGHNA and CDR2 YNFKEQ. CDR3 length equals 14 residues. Between the trimmed V and J ends, which lost 4 bases and 1 base, there was a span of 9 bases. Written as DNA, the CDR3 is TGTGCCAGCAGCCGGTGGACAGGCACAGATACGCAGTATTTT. Translating it yields CASSRWTGTDTQYF.

The V and J genes are TRBV4-3 and TRBJ1-1; D is undetermined. The V and J ends lost 0 bases and 0 bases respectively, with 8 bases between them. The germline V gene encodes CDR1 LGHNA and CDR2 YSLEER. The CDR3 is 15 amino acids. Here the CDR3 reads CASSQELVVNTEAFF. In DNA form, the CDR3 reads TGCGCCAGCAGCCAAGAACTCGTAGTGAACACTGAAGCTTTCTTT.

The chain joins TRBV2 to TRBJ1-5; 10 positions match TRBD1. CDR1 is SNHLY, CDR2 FYNNEI, per germline. The CDR3 contains 15 residues. V gave up 6 bases and J gave up 6 bases; unmatched junction bases: 8. The CDR3: CASSNRQGASQPQHF. The CDR3 coding sequence is TGTGCCAGCAGCAATAGACAGGGGGCCAGTCAGCCCCAGCATTTT.

The chain uses TRBV2 and TRBJ1-1, with no clear D. Looked up from germline, CDR1 is SNHLY and CDR2 is FYNNEI. The CDR3 covers 17 residues. V dropped 0 bases and J dropped 1 base, with 15 bases sitting between them. The CDR3 region has the DNA TGTGCCAGCAGTGAAGCTGCGACCCTATATTGGAACACTGAAGCTTTCTTT. Protein: CASSEAATLYWNTEAFF.

Points on this clonotype: With a much larger clone just one base away, this may be a read error. The genes are TRBV5-1 and TRBJ2-3; 8 nucleotides agree with TRBD2. The length of the CDR3 is 13 residues. The V and J ends lost 7 bases and 5 bases, in that order; junction bases with no gene match: 6. CDR1 and CDR2 from the germline V gene are SGHRS and YFSETQ. The CDR3 DNA reads as TGCGCCAGCGGGGGACTAGTGGGAGATACGCAGTATTTT. Its protein is CASGGLVGDTQYF.

This clonotype appeared a few times. The genes are TRBV5-1 and TRBJ2-1, with D possibly being TRBD1 or TRBD2 (5 bases each). The CDR3 covers 17 residues. Germline V gene data show CDR1 as SGHRS and CDR2 as YFSETQ. V lost 4 bases, J lost 3 bases, and 20 bases lay in between. In DNA, the CDR3 is TGCGCCAGCAGCCCCTTTGGGGGAGTTGATAACTACAATGAGCAGTTCTTC. This gives the protein CASSPFGGVDNYNEQFF.

The genes are TRBV6-2 or TRBV6-3 and TRBJ2-1; the D gene is possibly TRBD1 (5 bases). Trimming shortened V by 1 base and J by 5 bases, and 12 bases separated the two germline ends. The CDR3 runs 15 residues. In germline, CDR1 is MNHEY, CDR2 SVGEGT. The CDR3 DNA sequence: TGTGCCAGCAGTTACTTCAGTGGGGCCCACAATGAGCAGTTCTTC. Its translation is CASSYFSGAHNEQFF.

This clonotype was counted at least ten times. The chain is built from TRBV5-6 and TRBJ2-3; TRBD1 is a possible D gene (6 bases). Germline CDR1 is SGHDT and CDR2 is YYEEEE. Trimming took 4 bases from V and 6 from J, leaving 12 bases between them. The CDR3 loop spans 13 amino acids. CDR3: CASSGGGMDTQYF. The DNA of the CDR3 is TGTGCCAGCAGCGGGGGCGGCATGGATACGCAGTATTTT. Drawing the rest from reference TRBV5-6 and TRBJ2-3, the complete variable domain is DAGVTQSPTHLIKTRGQQVTLRCSPKSGHDTVSWYQQALGQGPQFIFQYYEEEERQRGNFPDRFSGHQFPNYSSELNVNALLLGDSALYLCASSGGGMDTQYFGPGTRLTVL.